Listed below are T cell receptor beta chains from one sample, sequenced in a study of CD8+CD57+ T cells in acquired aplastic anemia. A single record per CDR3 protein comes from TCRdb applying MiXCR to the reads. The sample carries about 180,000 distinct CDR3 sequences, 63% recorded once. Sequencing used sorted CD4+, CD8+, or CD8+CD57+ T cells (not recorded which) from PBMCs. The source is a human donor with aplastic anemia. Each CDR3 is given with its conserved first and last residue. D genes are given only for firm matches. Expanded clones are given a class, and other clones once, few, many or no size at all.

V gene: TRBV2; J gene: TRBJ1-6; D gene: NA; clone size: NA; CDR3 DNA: TGTGCCAGCACCCTAGGAGTCGGGGGCCTCTTCCACTTT; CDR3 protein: CASTLGVGGLFHF
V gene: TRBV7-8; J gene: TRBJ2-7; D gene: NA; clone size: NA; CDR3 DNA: TGTGCCAGCAGCTTAGGTGGGACACAGTACGAGCAGTACTTC; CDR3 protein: CASSLGGTQYEQYF
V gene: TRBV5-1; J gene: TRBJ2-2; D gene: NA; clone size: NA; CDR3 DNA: TGCGCCAGCAGTGGTGGACCAGCGTTTACCGGGGAGCTGTTTTTT; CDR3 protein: CASSGGPAFTGELFF
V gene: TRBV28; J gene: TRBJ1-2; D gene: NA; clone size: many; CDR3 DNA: TGTGCCAGCAGTTCTCCGGGACGGCCCCTAGGCTACACCTTC; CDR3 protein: CASSSPGRPLGYTF
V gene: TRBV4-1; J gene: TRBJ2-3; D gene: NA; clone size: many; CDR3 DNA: TGCGCCAGCGTCGACGCGGGTACGCAGTATTTT; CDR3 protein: CASVDAGTQYF
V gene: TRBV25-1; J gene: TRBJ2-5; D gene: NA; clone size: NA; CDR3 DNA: TGTGCCAGCACCAACGTAGGGGGAGAGACCCAGTACTTC; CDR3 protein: CASTNVGGETQYF
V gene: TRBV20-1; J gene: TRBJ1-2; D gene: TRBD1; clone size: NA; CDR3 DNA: TGCAGTGCTGACCCCAGAACAGGGGACGCTAACTATGGCTACACCTTC; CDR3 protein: CSADPRTGDANYGYTF
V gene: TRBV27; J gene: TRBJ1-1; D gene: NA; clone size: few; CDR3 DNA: TGTGCCAGCAGTTTACAGGGAAGAACTGAAGCTTTCTTT; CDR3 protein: CASSLQGRTEAFF
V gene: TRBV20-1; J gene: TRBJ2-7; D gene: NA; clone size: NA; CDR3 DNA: TGCAGTGCTAGATGGGGAGACGAGCAGTACTTC; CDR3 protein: CSARWGDEQYF
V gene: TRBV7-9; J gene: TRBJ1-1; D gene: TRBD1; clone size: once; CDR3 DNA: TGTGCCAGCAGCTCGACGTCCCAGGGGGGCACTGAAGCTTTCTTT; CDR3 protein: CASSSTSQGGTEAFF
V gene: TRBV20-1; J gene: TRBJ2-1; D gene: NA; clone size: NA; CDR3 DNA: TGCAGTGCCCGGACGGAATGGGGGCGCAATGAGCAGTTCTTC; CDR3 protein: CSARTEWGRNEQFF
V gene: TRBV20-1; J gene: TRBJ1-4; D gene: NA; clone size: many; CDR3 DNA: TGCAGTGCTAGTTTAAGGGAAAAACTGTTTTTT; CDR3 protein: CSASLREKLFF
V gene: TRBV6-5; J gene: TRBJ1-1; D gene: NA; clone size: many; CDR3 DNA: TGTGCCACCGCCATCGGAAACACTGAAGCTTTCTTT; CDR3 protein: CATAIGNTEAFF
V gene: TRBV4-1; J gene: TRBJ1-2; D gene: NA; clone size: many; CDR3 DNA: TGCGCCAGCAGCCTCACAGGGAGGGGCTACACCTTC; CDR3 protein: CASSLTGRGYTF
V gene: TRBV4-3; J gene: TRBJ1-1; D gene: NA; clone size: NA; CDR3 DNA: TGCGCCAGCAGCCAAGATAAAAGCACTGAAGCTTTCTTT; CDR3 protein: CASSQDKSTEAFF